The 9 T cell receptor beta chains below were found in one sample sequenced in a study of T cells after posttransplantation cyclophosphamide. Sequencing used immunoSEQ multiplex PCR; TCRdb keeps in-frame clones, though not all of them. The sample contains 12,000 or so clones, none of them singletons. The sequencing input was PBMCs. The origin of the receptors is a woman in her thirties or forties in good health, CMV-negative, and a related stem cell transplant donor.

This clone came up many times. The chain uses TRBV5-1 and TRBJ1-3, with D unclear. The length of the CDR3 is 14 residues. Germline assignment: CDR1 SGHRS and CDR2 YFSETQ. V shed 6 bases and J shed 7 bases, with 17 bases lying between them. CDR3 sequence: CASNVQIFSNTIYF. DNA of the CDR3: TGCGCCAGCAACGTACAGATCTTTAGTAACACCATATATTTT.

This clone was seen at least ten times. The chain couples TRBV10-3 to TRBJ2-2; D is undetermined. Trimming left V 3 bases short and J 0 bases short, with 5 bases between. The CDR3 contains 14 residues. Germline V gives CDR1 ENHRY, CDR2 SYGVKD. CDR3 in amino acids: CAISEGSNTGELFF. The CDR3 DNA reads TGTGCCATCAGTGAAGGGTCGAACACCGGGGAGCTGTTTTTT.

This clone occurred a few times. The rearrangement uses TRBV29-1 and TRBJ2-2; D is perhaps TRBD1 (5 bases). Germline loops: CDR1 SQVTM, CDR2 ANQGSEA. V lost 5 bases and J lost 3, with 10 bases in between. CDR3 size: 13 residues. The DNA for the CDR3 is TGCAGCGTTAGTAGGGGATACACCGGGGAGCTGTTTTTT. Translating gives CSVSRGYTGELFF.

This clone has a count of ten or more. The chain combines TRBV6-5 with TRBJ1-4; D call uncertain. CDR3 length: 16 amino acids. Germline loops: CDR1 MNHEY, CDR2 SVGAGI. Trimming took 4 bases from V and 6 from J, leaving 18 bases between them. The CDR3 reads CASSFGPPRVDEKLFF. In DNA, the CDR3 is TGTGCCAGCAGTTTCGGGCCACCGCGGGTTGATGAAAAACTGTTTTTT.

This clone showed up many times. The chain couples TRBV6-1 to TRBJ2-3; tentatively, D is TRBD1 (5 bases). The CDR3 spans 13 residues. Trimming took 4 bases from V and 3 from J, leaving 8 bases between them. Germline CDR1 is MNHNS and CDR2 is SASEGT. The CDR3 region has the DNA TGTGCCAGCAGTGTCCAGGGAACAGATACGCAGTATTTT. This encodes CASSVQGTDTQYF.

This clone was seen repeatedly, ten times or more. CDR3 nucleotides: TGCGCCACAAAAGCCTTATCGAGGGGAGGTGAGCAGTTCTTC. Translating gives CATKALSRGGEQFF. The chain carries TRBV4-1 and TRBJ2-1, with D maybe TRBD2 (6 bases). The germline V gene has CDR1 MGHRA and CDR2 YSYEKL. The CDR3 contains 14 residues. Trimming removed 10 bases from V and 9 bases from J, with 22 bases in between.

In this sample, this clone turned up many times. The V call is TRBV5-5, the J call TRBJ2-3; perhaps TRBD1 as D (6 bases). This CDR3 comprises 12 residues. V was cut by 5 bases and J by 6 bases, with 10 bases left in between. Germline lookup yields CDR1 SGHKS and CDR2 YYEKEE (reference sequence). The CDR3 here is CASSIDRDTQYF. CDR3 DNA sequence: TGTGCCAGCAGTATTGACAGGGATACGCAGTATTTT.

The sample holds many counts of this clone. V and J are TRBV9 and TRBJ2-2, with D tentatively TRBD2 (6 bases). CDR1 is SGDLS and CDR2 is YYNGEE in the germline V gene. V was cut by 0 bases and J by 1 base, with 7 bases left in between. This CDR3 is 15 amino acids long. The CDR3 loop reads CASSVGAGNTGELFF. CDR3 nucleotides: TGTGCCAGCAGCGTAGGAGCGGGGAACACCGGGGAGCTGTTTTTT.

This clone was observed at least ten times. The CDR3 region is CASSEALAGGEQYF. The CDR3, as DNA: TGTGCCAGCAGTGAAGCGCTAGCGGGCGGGGAGCAGTACTTC. This chain links TRBV2 with TRBJ2-7; 8 nucleotides align to TRBD2. CDR1 and CDR2 (germline): SNHLY, FYNNEI. The CDR3 totals 14 residues. V dropped 0 bases and J dropped 7; count of bases not matched to a gene: 5.